This T cell receptor beta chain was captured by sequencing in a study of shared clonotypes between healthy human individuals. Study details: Sampling drew on donors who were a couple of women and three men aged 18 to 49.

A 200 ng quantity of DNA, roughly 32,000 T cell genomes, went into the sorted-subset replicate PCRs. Assay used: immunoSEQ multiplex PCR; TCRdb lists only in-frame clones, some missing. The sample yields about 1.9 million clones, over 85% seen once. The naive CD8 fraction comprised CD45RO-negative cells positively selected for CCR7 and excluded terminally differentiated effector memory CD45RA+ cells. This clone appeared a single time. The CDR3 runs to 18 residues. V shed 0 bases and J shed 0 bases, with 13 bases lying between them. CDR1 is SGDLS, CDR2 YYNGEE, per germline. The V gene is TRBV9, the J gene TRBJ2-6; the D call may be TRBD1 or TRBD2 (5 bases each). The clonotype was recovered from a man between 18 and 35 years old in good health. Some clones in this sample may be carry-over from other donors' samples. Sequencing used naive CD8+ T cells from PBMCs. The CDR3 region is CASSVAGDETSGANVLTF. CDR3 sequence (DNA): TGTGCCAGCAGCGTAGCTGGGGACGAGACCTCTGGGGCCAACGTCCTGACTTTC.